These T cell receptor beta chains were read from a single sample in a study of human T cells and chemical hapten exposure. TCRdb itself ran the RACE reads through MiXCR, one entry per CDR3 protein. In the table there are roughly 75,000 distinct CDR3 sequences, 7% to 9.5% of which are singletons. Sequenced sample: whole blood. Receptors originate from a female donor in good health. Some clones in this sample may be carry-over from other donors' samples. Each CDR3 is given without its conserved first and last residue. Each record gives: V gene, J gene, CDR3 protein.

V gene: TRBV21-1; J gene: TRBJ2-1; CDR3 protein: ASSKARKPTGVHVNEQF
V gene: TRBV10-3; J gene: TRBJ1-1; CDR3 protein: ATELGQGNTEAF
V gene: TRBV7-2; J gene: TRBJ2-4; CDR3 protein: ASSPWVPRTLMGGKNIQY
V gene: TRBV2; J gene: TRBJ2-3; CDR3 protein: ASSGVGLDSTDTQY
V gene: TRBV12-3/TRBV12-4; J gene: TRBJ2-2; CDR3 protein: ASSPTVGTTGELF
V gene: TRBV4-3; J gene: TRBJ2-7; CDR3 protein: ASSQIQGYEQY
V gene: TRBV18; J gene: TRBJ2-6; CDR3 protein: ASSRSSGSSGANVLT
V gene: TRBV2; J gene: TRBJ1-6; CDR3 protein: ASSARRGWGDRNSPLH
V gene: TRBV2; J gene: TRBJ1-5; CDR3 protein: ASSSGQNQPQH
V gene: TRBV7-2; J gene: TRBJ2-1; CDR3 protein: ASSFLSNEQF
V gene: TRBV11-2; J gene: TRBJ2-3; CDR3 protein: ASSLGSSTLTGGTQY
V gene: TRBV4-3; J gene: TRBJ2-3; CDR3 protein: ASSQFTSGATSTDTQY
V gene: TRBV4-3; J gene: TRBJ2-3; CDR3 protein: ASSQVGTSGTDTQY
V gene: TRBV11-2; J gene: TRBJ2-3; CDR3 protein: ASRSALAVSDTQY
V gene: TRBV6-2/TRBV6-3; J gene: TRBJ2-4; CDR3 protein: ASSYPSDRGGNIQY
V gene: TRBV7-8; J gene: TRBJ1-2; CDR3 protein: ASTPGLIDT
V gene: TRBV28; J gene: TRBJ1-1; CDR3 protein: ASSPGQDNTEAF
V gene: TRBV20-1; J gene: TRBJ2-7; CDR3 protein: SAMYPGTGGDEQY
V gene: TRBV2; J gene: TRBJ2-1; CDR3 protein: ASSLDRVSYNEQF
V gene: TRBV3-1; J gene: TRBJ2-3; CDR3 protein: ASSQVRTSLY
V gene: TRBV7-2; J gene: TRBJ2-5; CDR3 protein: ASSQLGQPLETQY
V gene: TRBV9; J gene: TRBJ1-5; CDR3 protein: ASSPGSNQPQH
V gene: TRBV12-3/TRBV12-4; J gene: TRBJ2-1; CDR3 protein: ASAPGLGHEQF
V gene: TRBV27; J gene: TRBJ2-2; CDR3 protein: ASSLRGGELF
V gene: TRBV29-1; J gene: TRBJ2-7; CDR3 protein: SVEVGADEQY
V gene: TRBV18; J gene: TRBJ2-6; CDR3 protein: ASSPLRWNVLT
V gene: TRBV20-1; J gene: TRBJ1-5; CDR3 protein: SASRPGGAYQPQH
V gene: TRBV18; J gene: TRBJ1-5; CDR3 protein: ASSRWGQGQPQH
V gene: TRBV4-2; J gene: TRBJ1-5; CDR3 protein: ASSHTGAVQPQH
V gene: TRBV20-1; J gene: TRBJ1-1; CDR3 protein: SQLRETLSTEAF
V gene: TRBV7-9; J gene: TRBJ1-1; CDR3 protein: ASSSGTGIRNTEAF
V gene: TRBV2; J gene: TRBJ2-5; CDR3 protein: ASRYSETQY
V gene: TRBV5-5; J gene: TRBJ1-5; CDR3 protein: ASSFLQKQPQH
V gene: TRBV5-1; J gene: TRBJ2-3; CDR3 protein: ASSLDVGLSTDTQY
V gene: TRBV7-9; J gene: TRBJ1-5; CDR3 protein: ASSPQGAERDQPQH
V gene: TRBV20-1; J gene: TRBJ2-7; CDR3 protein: SASRSDGYSYEQY
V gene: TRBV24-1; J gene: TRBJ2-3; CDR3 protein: ATSDLPPLGGGPTDTQY
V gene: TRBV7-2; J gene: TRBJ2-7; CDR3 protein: ASSGPLERGVSYEQY
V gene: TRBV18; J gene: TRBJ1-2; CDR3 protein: ASSVTQGPNYGYT
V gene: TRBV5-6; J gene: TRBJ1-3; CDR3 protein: ASSLQGADSGNTIY
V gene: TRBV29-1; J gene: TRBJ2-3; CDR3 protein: SVDFTDTQY
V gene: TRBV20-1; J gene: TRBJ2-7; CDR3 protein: SARDLAGGDASEQY
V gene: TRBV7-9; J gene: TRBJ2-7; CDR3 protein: ASSLEGLEAHEQY
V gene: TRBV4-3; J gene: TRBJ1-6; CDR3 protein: ASSQELGRGPLNSPLH
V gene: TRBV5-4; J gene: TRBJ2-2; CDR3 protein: ASSDRKRGTSSSGELF
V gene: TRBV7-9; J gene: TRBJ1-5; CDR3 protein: ASSYRDQPQH
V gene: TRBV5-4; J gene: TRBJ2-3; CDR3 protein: ASSPRGGLTDTQY
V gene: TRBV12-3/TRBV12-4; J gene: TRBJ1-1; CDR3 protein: ASSLGGRVSEAF
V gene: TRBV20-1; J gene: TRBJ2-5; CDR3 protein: SASVLSQETQY
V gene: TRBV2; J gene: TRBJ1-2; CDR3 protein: ASSANDPNYGYT
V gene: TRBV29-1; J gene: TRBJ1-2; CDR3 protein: SARQGTNYGYT
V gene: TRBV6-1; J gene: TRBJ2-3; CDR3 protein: ASSEFLLGTQY
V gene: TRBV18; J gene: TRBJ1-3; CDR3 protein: ASSPTGFSGNTIY
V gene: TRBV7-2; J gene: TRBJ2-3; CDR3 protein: ASSLTPDTQY
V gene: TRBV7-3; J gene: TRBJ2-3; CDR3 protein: ASSLMRNTDTQY